This TCR beta chain was recorded in a study of T cell repertoires in cytomegalovirus infection. Study-wide background: Recently identified HLA-C-restricted CMV epitopes were among the peptides used. Signatures in public TCR beta sequences pointed to both CMV infection and matching HLA type. Points from the study as a whole: Dominating the ex vivo response were HLA-C-restricted CMV-specific TCR beta clonotypes.

A note on this clonotype: Its antigen is unidentified.

Trimming took 1 base from V and 5 from J, leaving 5 bases between them. From germline, CDR1 is SEHNR and CDR2 FQNEAQ (reference sequence). This CDR3 is 12 amino acids long. TCRdb independently ran MiXCR on the reads; one entry per CDR3 protein. The data hold 49,000 or so distinct CDR3 sequences, with roughly 19% observed a single time. The input for sequencing was CD8+ T cells from cultured PBMCs, taken from culture after CMV antigen stimulation. The V and J genes are TRBV7-9 and TRBJ2-5; D gene unclear. The sequence was collected from a human donor in good health (CMV status not recorded). Some clones in this sample may be carry-over from other donors' samples. CDR3 nucleotides: TGTGCCAGCAGCTTAGGACCTGAGACCCAGTACTTC. The encoded protein is CASSLGPETQYF.